These T cell receptor beta chains were read from a single sample in a study of PD-L1 blockade in urothelial cancer. TCRdb's copy holds only in-frame clones and misses some; the assay was immunoSEQ multiplex PCR. The sample lists some 49,000 clones, 70% to 90% seen once, with less than 10% in the top ten. The source was PBMCs, collected around atezolizumab (anti-PD-L1) treatment. The receptors stem from a man aged 55-75 years with urothelial cancer. CDR3s include the opening cysteine and the closing phenylalanine or tryptophan. D genes are given only for firm matches. Rows may omit the clone size; those that give it use once, few, many or a size class.

v_call	d_call	clone_size	j_call	cdr3_aa	cdr3_nt
TRBV5-1	-	-	TRBJ2-3	CASSLDGGQDTQYF	TGCGCCAGCAGCTTGGACGGGGGGCAAGATACGCAGTATTTT
TRBV28	-	-	TRBJ1-1	CASSFPQTMNTEAFF	TGTGCCAGCAGTTTCCCACAGACTATGAACACTGAAGCTTTCTTT
TRBV2	-	-	TRBJ1-6	CASSEAPRWALHF	TGTGCCAGCAGTGAGGCCCCTAGATGGGCCCTCCACTTT
TRBV7-9	-	-	TRBJ2-2	CASSLNSHGELFF	TGTGCCAGCAGCTTAAACAGTCACGGGGAGCTGTTTTTT
TRBV15	TRBD1	once	TRBJ2-5	CATSRGQGLSETQYF	TGTGCCACCAGCCGCGGACAGGGGTTGTCTGAGACCCAGTACTTC
TRBV6-1	TRBD1	once	TRBJ2-1	CASRHGGTGNNEQFF	TGTGCCAGCAGACATGGAGGGACAGGGAATAATGAGCAGTTCTTC
TRBV5-3	TRBD1	-	TRBJ1-1	CARSSTGTGVLNTEAFF	TGTGCCAGAAGCTCAACCGGGACAGGGGTTTTGAACACTGAAGCTTTCTTT
TRBV1	-	-	TRBJ2-7	CTSSQGRTGAGEQYF	TGCACCAGCAGCCAAGGGCGAACAGGGGCGGGCGAGCAGTACTTC
TRBV2	TRBD2	-	TRBJ2-2	CASKLASGTGELFF	TGTGCCAGCAAACTGGCTAGCGGAACCGGGGAGCTGTTTTTT
TRBV5-1	TRBD1	-	TRBJ2-3	CASSWTGGRDTQYF	TGCGCCAGCAGCTGGACAGGGGGCAGAGATACGCAGTATTTT
TRBV2	-	-	TRBJ1-5	CASGGRQSNQPQHF	TGTGCCAGCGGCGGCAGACAGTCAAATCAGCCCCAGCATTTT
TRBV30	-	-	TRBJ2-5	CAWSGIALTGTQYF	TGTGCCTGGAGCGGGATTGCCTTAACCGGGACCCAGTACTTC
TRBV21-1	-	-	TRBJ1-5	CASSHRGRGNQPQHF	TGTGCCAGCAGCCACCGAGGCAGGGGGAATCAGCCCCAGCATTTT